Listed below are T cell receptor beta chains from one sample, sequenced in a study of blood T cells in healthy people across ages. TCRdb re-called the 5' RACE reads through MiXCR, storing one row per CDR3 protein. Of roughly 830,000 distinct CDR3 sequences listed, approximately 59% are singletons. The sequenced material came from blood. The receptors stem from a man under 40 in good health. The CDR3 runs from the conserved cysteine through the conserved F or W. The D gene is left open where the match is weak. The size of a clone is reported for some rows only, either as once, few or many, or as a class for expanded clones.

many,TRBJ2-1,NA,TRBV7-2,CASSERASTPYNEQFF,TGTGCCAGCAGCGAGAGGGCTAGCACCCCCTACAATGAGCAGTTCTTC
NA,TRBJ2-7,NA,TRBV15,CTTSRDRLGSYEQYF,TGTACCACCAGCAGAGACAGACTTGGTTCCTACGAGCAGTACTTC
NA,TRBJ2-5,TRBD2,TRBV15,CATSFSTSGGRQETQYF,TGTGCCACCAGCTTTTCGACTAGCGGGGGGCGCCAAGAGACCCAGTACTTC
once,TRBJ2-1,TRBD2,TRBV7-9,CASSLDSGGAGEQFF,TGTGCCAGCAGCTTAGATAGCGGGGGGGCAGGTGAGCAGTTCTTC
NA,TRBJ2-5,TRBD2,TRBV2,CATKPGTSGGGTQYF,TGTGCCACAAAGCCCGGGACTAGCGGGGGTGGGACCCAGTACTTC
NA,TRBJ2-7,TRBD1,TRBV7-9,CASSVQGVKYEQYF,TGTGCCAGCTCGGTCCAGGGGGTAAAGTACGAGCAGTACTTC
many,TRBJ2-7,TRBD1,TRBV7-8,CASSRYSGQGSYEQYF,TGTGCCAGCAGTCGATATTCGGGACAGGGTTCCTACGAGCAGTACTTC
NA,TRBJ2-3,NA,TRBV20-1,CSARGGGSTDTQYF,TGCAGTGCTAGAGGGGGCGGTTCCACAGATACGCAGTATTTT
NA,TRBJ2-5,NA,TRBV20-1,CRAWGLEETQYF,TGCAGGGCCTGGGGACTTGAAGAGACCCAGTACTTC
NA,TRBJ1-6,NA,TRBV5-1,CASSLAGTPNSPLHF,TGCGCCAGCAGCCTGGCTGGGACACCGAATTCACCCCTCCACTTT
few,TRBJ2-1,NA,TRBV5-1,CASSGEGGPEGNEQFF,TGCGCCAGCAGCGGAGAGGGGGGGCCTGAGGGCAATGAGCAGTTCTTC
few,TRBJ2-6,NA,TRBV3-1,CASSQGRWDIGANVLTF,TGTGCCAGCAGCCAAGGGAGATGGGATATTGGGGCCAACGTCCTGACTTTC
once,TRBJ1-1,NA,TRBV4-3,CASSQDREGGYNTEAFF,TGCGCCAGCAGCCAAGATCGGGAGGGGGGGTATAACACTGAAGCTTTCTTT
NA,TRBJ1-2,NA,TRBV9,CASSPRGDYGYTF,TGTGCCAGCAGCCCCCGGGGGGACTATGGCTACACCTTC
NA,TRBJ1-6,NA,TRBV7-2,CASSFWGDNSPLHF,TGTGCCAGCAGCTTTTGGGGGGATAATTCACCCCTCCACTTT
NA,TRBJ1-5,NA,TRBV13,CASSLGTVNQPQHF,TGTGCCAGCAGCTTAGGGACGGTCAATCAGCCCCAGCATTTT
NA,TRBJ1-4,TRBD1,TRBV20-1,CSAGTGLQKLFF,TGCAGTGCCGGGACAGGGCTTCAAAAACTGTTTTTT
NA,TRBJ1-2,NA,TRBV29-1,CSVEGRSNYGYTF,TGCAGCGTTGAGGGCAGATCTAACTATGGCTACACCTTC
NA,TRBJ2-7,NA,TRBV24-1,CATSDSGTPPYEQYF,TGTGCCACCAGTGATTCCGGGACTCCTCCCTACGAGCAGTACTTC
once,TRBJ2-5,TRBD2,TRBV3-1,CASSQARVAGVETQYF,TGTGCCAGCAGCCAAGCCCGGGTAGCGGGGGTTGAGACCCAGTACTTC
NA,TRBJ2-7,TRBD1,TRBV7-2,CASSSGGTGGYEQYF,TGTGCCAGCAGCTCGGGGGGGACAGGGGGGTACGAGCAGTACTTC
NA,TRBJ2-3,NA,TRBV30,CAWSQNPSGYTDTQYF,TGTGCCTGGAGTCAAAACCCTTCCGGATACACAGATACGCAGTATTTT
once,TRBJ1-2,TRBD1,TRBV9,CACSEGTGRWDGYTF,TGTGCCTGCAGCGAGGGGACAGGTCGCTGGGATGGCTACACCTTC
once,TRBJ2-3,NA,TRBV3-1,CASSQVLSLTDTQYF,TGTGCCAGCAGCCAAGTCCTATCCCTCACAGATACGCAGTATTTT
NA,TRBJ2-7,NA,TRBV20-1,CSAFPGIGTYEQYF,TGCAGTGCTTTCCCGGGGATCGGAACCTACGAGCAGTACTTC
NA,TRBJ2-1,TRBD2,TRBV7-8,CASEFAGTSGGPNEQFF,TGTGCCAGCGAATTTGCCGGTACTAGCGGGGGGCCCAATGAGCAGTTCTTC
NA,TRBJ2-5,NA,TRBV29-1,CSVRQVETQYF,TGCAGCGTGAGACAGGTGGAGACCCAGTACTTC
NA,TRBJ2-2,TRBD1,TRBV4-2,CASSPRTGLDTGELFF,TGTGCCAGCAGCCCTCGGACAGGGTTAGACACCGGGGAGCTGTTTTTT
NA,TRBJ2-3,NA,TRBV9,CASSVGGGFAPSTDTQYF,TGTGCCAGCAGCGTAGGAGGGGGGTTCGCCCCTAGCACAGATACGCAGTATTTT